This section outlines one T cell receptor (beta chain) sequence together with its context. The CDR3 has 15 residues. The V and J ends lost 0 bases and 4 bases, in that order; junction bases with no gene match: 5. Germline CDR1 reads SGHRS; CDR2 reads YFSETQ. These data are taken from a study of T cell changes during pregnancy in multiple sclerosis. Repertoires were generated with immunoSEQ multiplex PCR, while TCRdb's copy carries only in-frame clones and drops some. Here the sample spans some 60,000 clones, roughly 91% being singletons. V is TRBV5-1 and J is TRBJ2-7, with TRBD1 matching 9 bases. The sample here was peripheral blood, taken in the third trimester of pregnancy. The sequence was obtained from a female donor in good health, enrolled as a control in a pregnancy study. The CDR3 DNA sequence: TGCGCCAGCAGCTTGGGGACAGGGGAAAGGTACGAGCAGTACTTC. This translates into CASSLGTGERYEQYF.